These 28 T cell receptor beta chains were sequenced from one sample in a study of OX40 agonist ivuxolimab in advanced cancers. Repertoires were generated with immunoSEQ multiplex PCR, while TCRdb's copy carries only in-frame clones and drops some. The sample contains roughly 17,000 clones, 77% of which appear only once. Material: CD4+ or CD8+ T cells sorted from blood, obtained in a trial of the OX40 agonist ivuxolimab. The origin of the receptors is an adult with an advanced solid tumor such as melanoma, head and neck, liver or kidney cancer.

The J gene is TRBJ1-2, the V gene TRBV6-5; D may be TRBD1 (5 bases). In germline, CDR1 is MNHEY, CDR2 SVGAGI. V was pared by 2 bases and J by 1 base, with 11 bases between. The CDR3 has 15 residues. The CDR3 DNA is TGTGCCAGCAGTTACGACAGAAAGTATAACTATGGCTACACCTTC. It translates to CASSYDRKYNYGYTF.

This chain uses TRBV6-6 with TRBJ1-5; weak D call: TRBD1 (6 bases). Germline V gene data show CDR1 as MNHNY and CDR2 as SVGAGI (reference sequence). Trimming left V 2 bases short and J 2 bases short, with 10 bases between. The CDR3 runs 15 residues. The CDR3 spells CASSYEDSGNQPQHF. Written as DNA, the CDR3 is TGTGCCAGCAGTTACGAGGACAGTGGCAATCAGCCCCAGCATTTT.

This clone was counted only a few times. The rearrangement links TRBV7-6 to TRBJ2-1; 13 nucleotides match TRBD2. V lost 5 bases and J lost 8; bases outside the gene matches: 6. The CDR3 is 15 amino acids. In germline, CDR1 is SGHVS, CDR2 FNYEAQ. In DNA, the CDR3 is TGTGCCAGCAGCCGGACTAGCGGGGGTATCGATGAGCAGTTCTTC. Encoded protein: CASSRTSGGIDEQFF.

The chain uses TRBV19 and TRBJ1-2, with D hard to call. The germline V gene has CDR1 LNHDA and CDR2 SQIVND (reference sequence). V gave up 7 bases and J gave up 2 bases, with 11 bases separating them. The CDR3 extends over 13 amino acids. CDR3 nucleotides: TGTGCCAGTACCCCGGCGGTAAACTATGGCTACACCTTC. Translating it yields CASTPAVNYGYTF.

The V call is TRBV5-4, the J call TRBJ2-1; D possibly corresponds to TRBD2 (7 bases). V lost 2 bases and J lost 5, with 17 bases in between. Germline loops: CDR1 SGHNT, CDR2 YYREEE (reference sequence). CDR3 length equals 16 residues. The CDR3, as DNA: TGTGCCAGCAGCTTCTTTGGGGGGGCCCCTCACAATGAGCAGTTCTTC. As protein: CASSFFGGAPHNEQFF. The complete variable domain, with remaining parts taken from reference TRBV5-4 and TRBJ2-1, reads ETGVTQSPTHLIKTRGQQVTLRCSSQSGHNTVSWYQQALGQGPQFIFQYYREEENGRGNFPPRFSGLQFPNYSSELNVNALELDDSALYLCASSFFGGAPHNEQFFGPGTRLTVL.

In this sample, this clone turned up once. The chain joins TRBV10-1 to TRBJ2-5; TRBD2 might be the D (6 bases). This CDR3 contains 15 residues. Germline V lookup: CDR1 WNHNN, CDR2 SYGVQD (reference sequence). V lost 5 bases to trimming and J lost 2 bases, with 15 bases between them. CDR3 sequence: CASSTRDCDQETQYF. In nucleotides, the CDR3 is TGCGCCAGCAGTACCCGGGACTGCGATCAAGAGACCCAGTACTTC.

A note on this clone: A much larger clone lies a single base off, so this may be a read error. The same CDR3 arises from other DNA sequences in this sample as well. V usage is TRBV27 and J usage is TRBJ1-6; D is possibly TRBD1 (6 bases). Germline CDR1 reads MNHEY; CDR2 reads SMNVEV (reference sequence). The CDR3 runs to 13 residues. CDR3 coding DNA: TGTGCCAGCAGCCAGGGGTGGTCTTCACCCCTCCATTTT. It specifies CASSQGWSSPLHF.

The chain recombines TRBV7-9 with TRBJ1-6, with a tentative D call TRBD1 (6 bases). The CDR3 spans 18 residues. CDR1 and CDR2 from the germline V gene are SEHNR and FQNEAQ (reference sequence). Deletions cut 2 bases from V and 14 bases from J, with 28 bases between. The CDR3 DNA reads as TGTGCCAGCAGCTTATCCCCAGGGTGGGGGACAACTAATCCCACCCTCCACTTT. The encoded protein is CASSLSPGWGTTNPTLHF.

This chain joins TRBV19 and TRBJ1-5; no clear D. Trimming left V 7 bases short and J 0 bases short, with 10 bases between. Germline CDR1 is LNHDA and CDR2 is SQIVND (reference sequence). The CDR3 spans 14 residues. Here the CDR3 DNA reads TGTGCCAGTACCGGGTACTATAGCAATCAGCCCCAGCATTTT. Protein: CASTGYYSNQPQHF.

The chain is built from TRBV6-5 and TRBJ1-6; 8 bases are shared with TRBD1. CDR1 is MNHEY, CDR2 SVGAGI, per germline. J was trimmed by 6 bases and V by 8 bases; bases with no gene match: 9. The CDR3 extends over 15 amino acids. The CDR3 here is CASRAQGAINSPLHF. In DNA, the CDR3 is TGTGCCAGCCGAGCCCAGGGGGCGATTAATTCACCCCTCCACTTT.

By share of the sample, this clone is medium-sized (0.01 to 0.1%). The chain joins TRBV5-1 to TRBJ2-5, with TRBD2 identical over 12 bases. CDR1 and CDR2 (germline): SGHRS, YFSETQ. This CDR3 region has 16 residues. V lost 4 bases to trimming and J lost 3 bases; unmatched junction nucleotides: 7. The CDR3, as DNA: TGCGCCAGCAGCCCCCCGACTAGCGGGGGCAAAGAGACCCAGTACTTC. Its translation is CASSPPTSGGKETQYF.

The CDR3 region is CASSRDVRLQSRANVLTF. The CDR3 DNA reads as TGTGCCAGCAGCAGGGATGTACGCTTACAAAGTCGGGCCAACGTCCTGACTTTC. The V call is TRBV7-3, the J call TRBJ2-6; no clear D. The CDR3 totals 18 residues. Trimming left V 5 bases short and J 5 bases short, with 22 bases between. CDR1 and CDR2 (germline): SGHTA, FQGTGA. The full variable domain, completed using reference TRBV7-3 and TRBJ2-6, is GAGVSQTPSNKVTEKGKYVELRCDPISGHTALYWYRQSLGQGPEFLIYFQGTGAADDSGLPNDRFFAVRPEGSVSTLKIQRTERGDSAVYLCASSRDVRLQSRANVLTFGAGSRLTVL.

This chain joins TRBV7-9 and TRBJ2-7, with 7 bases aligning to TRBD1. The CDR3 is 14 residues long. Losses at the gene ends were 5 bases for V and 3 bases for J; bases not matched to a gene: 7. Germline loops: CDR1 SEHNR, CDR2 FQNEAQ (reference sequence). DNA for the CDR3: TGTGCCAGCAGCCACCGGGACAGAGACTACGAGCAGTACTTC. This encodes CASSHRDRDYEQYF.

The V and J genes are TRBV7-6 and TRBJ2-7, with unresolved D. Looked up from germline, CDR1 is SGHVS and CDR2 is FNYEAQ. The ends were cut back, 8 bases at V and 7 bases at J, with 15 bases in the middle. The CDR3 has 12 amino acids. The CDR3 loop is CASSLGRIEQYF. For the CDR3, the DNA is TGTGCCAGCTCGTTAGGAAGGATTGAGCAGTACTTC.

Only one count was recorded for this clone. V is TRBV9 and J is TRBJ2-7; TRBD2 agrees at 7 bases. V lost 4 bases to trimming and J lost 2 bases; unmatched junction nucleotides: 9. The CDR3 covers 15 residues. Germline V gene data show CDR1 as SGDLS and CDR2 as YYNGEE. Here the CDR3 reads CASSPRGGSTYEQYF. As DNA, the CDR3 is TGTGCCAGCAGCCCCCGGGGAGGGAGCACCTACGAGCAGTACTTC. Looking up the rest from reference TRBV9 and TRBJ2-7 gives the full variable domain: DSGVTQTPKHLITATGQRVTLRCSPRSGDLSVYWYQQSLDQGLQFLIQYYNGEERAKGNILERFSAQQFPDLHSELNLSSLELGDSALYFCASSPRGGSTYEQYFGPGTRLTVT.

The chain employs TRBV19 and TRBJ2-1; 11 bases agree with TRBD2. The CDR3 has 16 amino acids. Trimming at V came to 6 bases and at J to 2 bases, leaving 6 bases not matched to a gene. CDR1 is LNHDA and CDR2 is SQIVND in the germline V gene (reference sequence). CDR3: CASRQFSGGAYNEQFF. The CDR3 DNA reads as TGTGCCAGTAGACAATTTAGCGGGGGGGCCTACAATGAGCAGTTCTTC.

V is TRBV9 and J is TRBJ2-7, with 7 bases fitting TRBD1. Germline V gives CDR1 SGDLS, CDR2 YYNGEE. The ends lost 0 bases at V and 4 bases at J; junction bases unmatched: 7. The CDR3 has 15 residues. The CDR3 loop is CASSVDGGQSYEQYF. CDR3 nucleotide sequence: TGTGCCAGCAGCGTAGATGGGGGACAGTCTTACGAGCAGTACTTC. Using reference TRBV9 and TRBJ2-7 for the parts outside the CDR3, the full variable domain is DSGVTQTPKHLITATGQRVTLRCSPRSGDLSVYWYQQSLDQGLQFLIQYYNGEERAKGNILERFSAQQFPDLHSELNLSSLELGDSALYFCASSVDGGQSYEQYFGPGTRLTVT.

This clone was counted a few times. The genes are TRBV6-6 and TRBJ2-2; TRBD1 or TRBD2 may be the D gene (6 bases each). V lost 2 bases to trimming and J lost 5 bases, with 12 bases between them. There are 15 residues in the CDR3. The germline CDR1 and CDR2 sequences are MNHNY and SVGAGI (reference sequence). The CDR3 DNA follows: TGTGCCAGCAGTTACCCGGGGGCGGGGACCGGGGAGCTGTTTTTT. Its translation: CASSYPGAGTGELFF.

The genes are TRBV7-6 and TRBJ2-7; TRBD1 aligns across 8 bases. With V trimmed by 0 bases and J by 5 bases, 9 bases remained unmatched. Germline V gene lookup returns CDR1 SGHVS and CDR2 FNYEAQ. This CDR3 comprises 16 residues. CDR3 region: CASSLALQGAVNEQYF. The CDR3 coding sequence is TGTGCCAGCAGCTTAGCGCTCCAGGGGGCCGTTAACGAGCAGTACTTC.

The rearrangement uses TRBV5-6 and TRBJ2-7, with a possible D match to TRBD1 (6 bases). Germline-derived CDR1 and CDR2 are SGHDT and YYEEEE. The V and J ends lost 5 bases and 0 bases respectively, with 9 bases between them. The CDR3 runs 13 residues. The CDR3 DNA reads TGTGCCAGCAGGGGGACAACCTCCTACGAGCAGTACTTC. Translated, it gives CASRGTTSYEQYF.

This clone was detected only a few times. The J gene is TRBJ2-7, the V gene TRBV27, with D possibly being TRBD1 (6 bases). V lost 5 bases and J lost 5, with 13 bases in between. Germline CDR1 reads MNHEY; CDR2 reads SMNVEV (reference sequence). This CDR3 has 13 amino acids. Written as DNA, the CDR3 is TGTGCCAGCAGTCCCTGGGGGCCCCACGAGCAGTACTTC. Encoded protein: CASSPWGPHEQYF.

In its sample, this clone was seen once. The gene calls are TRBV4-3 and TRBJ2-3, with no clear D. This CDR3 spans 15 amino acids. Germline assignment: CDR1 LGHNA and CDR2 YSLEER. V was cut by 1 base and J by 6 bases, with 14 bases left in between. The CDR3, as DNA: TGCGCCAGCAGCCAAGTTATGACCTTTTCGGATACGCAGTATTTT. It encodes CASSQVMTFSDTQYF.

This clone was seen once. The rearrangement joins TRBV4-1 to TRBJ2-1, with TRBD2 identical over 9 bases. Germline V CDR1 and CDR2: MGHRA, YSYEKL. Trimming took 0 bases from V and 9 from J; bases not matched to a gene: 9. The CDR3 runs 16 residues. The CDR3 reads CASSQDSRLAGSEQFF. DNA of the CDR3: TGCGCCAGCAGCCAAGATTCCCGGCTAGCGGGGAGTGAGCAGTTCTTC.

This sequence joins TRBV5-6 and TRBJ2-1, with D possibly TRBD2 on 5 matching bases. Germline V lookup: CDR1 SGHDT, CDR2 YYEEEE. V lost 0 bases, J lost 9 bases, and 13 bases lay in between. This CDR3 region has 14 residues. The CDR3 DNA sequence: TGTGCCAGCAGCTTGGGACTGGAGGTGAGTGAGCAGTTCTTC. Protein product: CASSLGLEVSEQFF.

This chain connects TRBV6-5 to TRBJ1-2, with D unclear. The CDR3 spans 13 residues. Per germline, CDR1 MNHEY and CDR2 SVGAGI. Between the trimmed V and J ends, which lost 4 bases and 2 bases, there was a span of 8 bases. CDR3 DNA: TGTGCCAGCAGTTTCGGGGTCAACTATGGCTACACCTTC. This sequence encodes CASSFGVNYGYTF.

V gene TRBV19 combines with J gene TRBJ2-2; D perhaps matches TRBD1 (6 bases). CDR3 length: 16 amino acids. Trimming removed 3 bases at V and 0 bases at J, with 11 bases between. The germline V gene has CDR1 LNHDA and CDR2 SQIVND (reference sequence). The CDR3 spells CASSILAGANTGELFF. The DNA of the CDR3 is TGTGCCAGTAGTATTCTCGCAGGGGCGAACACCGGGGAGCTGTTTTTT.

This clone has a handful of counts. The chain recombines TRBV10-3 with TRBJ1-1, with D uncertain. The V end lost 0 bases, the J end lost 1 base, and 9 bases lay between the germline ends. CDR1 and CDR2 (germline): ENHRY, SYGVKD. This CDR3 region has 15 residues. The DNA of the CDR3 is TGTGCCATCAGTGAGTCGCTATTTGGGAACACTGAAGCTTTCTTT. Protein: CAISESLFGNTEAFF.

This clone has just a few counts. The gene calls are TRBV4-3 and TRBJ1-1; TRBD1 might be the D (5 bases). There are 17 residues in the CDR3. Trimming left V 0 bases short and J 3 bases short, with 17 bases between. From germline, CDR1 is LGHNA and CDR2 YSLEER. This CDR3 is CASSQDGGGRVDTEAFF. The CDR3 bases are TGCGCCAGCAGCCAAGATGGAGGCGGCAGGGTAGACACTGAAGCTTTCTTT.